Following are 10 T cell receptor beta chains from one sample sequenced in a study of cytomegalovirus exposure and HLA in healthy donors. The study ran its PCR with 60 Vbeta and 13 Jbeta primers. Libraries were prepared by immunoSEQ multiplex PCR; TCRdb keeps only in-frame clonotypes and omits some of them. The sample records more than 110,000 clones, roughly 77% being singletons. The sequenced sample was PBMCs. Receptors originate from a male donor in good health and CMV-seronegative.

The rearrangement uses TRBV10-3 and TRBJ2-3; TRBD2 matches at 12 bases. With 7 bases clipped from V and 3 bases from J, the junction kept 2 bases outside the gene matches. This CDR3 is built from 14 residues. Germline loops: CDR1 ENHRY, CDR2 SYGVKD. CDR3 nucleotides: TGTGCCATCAATGGACTAGCGGGGACAGATACGCAGTATTTT. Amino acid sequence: CAINGLAGTDTQYF.

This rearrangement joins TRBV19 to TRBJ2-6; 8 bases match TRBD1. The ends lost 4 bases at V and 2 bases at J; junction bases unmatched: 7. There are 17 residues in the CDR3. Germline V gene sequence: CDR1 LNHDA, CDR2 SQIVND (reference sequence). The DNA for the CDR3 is TGTGCCAGTAGTAGGGGGCAGGGGGCAGCTGGGGCCAACGTCCTGACTTTC. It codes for CASSRGQGAAGANVLTF.

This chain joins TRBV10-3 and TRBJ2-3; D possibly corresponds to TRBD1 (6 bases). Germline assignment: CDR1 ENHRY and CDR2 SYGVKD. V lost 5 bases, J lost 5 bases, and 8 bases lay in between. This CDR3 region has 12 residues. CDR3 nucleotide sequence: TGTGCCATCAGTCTACAGGGAGATACGCAGTATTTT. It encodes CAISLQGDTQYF.

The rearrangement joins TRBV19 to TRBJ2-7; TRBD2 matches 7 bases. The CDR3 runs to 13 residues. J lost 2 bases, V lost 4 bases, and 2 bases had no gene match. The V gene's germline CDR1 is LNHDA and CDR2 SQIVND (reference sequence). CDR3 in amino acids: CASSTGGTYEQYF. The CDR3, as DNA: TGTGCCAGTAGTACGGGGGGAACCTACGAGCAGTACTTC.

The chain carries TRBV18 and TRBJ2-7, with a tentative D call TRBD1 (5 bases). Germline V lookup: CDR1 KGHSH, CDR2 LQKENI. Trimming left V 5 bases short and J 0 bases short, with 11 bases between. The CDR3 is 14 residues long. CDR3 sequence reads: CASSSTESSYEQYF. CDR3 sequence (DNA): TGTGCCAGCTCATCGACAGAGAGCTCCTACGAGCAGTACTTC.

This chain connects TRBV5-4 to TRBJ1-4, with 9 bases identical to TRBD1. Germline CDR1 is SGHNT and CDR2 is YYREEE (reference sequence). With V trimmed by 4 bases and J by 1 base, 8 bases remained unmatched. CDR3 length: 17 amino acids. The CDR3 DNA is TGTGCCAGCAGCCGGACAGGGGAGGTTGGAACTAATGAAAAACTGTTTTTT. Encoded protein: CASSRTGEVGTNEKLFF.

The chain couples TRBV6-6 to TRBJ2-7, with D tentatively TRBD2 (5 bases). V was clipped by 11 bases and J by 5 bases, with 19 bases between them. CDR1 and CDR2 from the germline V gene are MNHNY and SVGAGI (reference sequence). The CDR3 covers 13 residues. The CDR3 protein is CAGGRTPWDEQYF. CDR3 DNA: TGTGCCGGTGGGCGGACTCCCTGGGACGAGCAGTACTTC.

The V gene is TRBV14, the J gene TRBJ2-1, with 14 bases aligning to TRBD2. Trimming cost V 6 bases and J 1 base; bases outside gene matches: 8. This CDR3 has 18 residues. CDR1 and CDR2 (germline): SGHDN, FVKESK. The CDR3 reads CASRPGTSGRGSYNEQFF. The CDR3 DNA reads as TGTGCCAGCAGGCCCGGGACTAGCGGGAGAGGGTCCTACAATGAGCAGTTCTTC.

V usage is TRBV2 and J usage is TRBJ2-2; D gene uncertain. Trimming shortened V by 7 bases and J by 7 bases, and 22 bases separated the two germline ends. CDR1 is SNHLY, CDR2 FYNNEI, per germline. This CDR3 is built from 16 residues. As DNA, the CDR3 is TGTGCCAGCACCCGAGGCCGTGCCGGTAGGCTCGGGGAGCTGTTTTTT. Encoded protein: CASTRGRAGRLGELFF.

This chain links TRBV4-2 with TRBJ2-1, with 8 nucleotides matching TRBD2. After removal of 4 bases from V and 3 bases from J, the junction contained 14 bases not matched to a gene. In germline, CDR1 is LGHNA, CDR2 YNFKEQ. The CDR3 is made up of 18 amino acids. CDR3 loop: CASSLTQRTSQNYNEQFF. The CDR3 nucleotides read TGTGCCAGCAGCCTCACACAAAGGACTAGCCAAAACTACAATGAGCAGTTCTTC.